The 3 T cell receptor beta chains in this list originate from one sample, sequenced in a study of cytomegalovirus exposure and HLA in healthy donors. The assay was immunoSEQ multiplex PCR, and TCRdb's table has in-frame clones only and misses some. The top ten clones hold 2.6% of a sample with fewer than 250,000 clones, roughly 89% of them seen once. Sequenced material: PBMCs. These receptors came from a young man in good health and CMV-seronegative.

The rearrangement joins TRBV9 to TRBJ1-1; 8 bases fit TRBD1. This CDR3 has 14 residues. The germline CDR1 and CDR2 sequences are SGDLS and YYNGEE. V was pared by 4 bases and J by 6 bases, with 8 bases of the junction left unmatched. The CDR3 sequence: CASSSGTGPSEAFF. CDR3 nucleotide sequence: TGTGCCAGCAGCTCTGGGACAGGACCTTCTGAAGCTTTCTTT.

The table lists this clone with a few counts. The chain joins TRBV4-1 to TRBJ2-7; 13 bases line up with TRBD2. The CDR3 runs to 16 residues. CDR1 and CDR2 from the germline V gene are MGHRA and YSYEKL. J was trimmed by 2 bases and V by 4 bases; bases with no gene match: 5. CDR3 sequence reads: CASSLQLAGGTYEQYF. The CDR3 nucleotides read TGCGCCAGCAGCCTCCAACTAGCGGGAGGGACCTACGAGCAGTACTTC.

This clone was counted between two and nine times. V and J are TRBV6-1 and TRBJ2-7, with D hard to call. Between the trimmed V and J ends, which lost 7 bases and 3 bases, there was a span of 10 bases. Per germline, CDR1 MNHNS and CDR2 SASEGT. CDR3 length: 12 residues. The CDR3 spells CASTKEFYEQYF. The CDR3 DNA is TGTGCCAGCACCAAGGAGTTCTACGAGCAGTACTTC.